One and the same sample provided the 11 T cell receptor beta chains below, sequenced in a study of CD8 T cells in Susac syndrome. It was with random hexamers that 0.5 to 1 ug RNA was reverse transcribed. TCRdb independently ran MiXCR on the immunoSEQ multiplex PCR reads; one entry per CDR3 protein. The sample includes 200,000 to 250,000 distinct CDR3 sequences, approximately 90% seen only once; the top ten take about 0.12%. Sequenced material: CD8+ T cells from PBMCs. Receptors originate from a human donor with multiple sclerosis.

This clonotype was recorded only once. This rearrangement joins TRBV19 to TRBJ1-1; D not resolved. This CDR3 region has 12 residues. The germline gives CDR1 LNHDA, CDR2 SQIVND (reference sequence). Trimming cost V 1 base and J 10 bases, with 10 bases left between them. The CDR3 protein is CASSIATRRAFF. The CDR3, as DNA: TGTGCCAGTAGTATAGCCACAAGGCGAGCTTTCTTT.

The chain carries TRBV30 and TRBJ2-7; D unclear. Germline V gives CDR1 GTSNPN, CDR2 SVGIG (reference sequence). This CDR3 contains 13 residues. Between the trimmed V and J ends, which lost 6 bases and 3 bases, there was a span of 15 bases. The CDR3 here is CACLRRSYYEQYF. CDR3 bases: TGTGCCTGCCTTCGGCGTTCGTACTACGAGCAGTACTTC. Filled out from reference TRBV30 and TRBJ2-7, the complete variable domain reads SQTIHQWPATLVQPVGSPLSLECTVEGTSNPNLYWYRQAAGRGLQLLFYSVGIGQISSEVPQNLSASRPQDRQFILSSKKLLLSDSGFYLCACLRRSYYEQYFGPGTRLTVT.

This clonotype appeared once. The rearrangement links TRBV3-1 to TRBJ1-1, with a weak D call TRBD1 (5 bases). Per the germline V gene, CDR1 is LGHDT and CDR2 is YNNKEL (reference sequence). The CDR3 runs 15 residues. V was pared by 0 bases and J by 1 base, with 9 bases between. CDR3 coding DNA: TGTGCCAGCAGCCAAGAAAGGGGACGGAACACTGAAGCTTTCTTT. Translated, it gives CASSQERGRNTEAFF.

The rearrangement uses TRBV29-1 and TRBJ2-1, with D perhaps TRBD2 (5 bases). The germline V and J ends were trimmed by 3 bases and 1 base, with 10 bases remaining between them. This CDR3 spans 14 amino acids. Germline values: CDR1 SQVTM, CDR2 ANQGSEA. CDR3 sequence (DNA): TGCAGCGTTGACGGTGGGGAGTCCTACAATGAGCAGTTCTTC. Encoded protein: CSVDGGESYNEQFF.

The V call is TRBV5-6, the J call TRBJ1-4; D is unclear. V lost 0 bases, J lost 7 bases, and 4 bases lay in between. This CDR3 spans 12 amino acids. Germline V gene data show CDR1 as SGHDT and CDR2 as YYEEEE. As DNA, the CDR3 is TGTGCCAGCAGCTTGGAGACTGAAAAACTGTTTTTT. Its translation is CASSLETEKLFF.

The rearrangement joins TRBV11-2 to TRBJ2-7; no clear D gene. This CDR3 has 15 amino acids. Between the trimmed V and J ends, which lost 5 bases and 2 bases, there was a span of 16 bases. Germline V lookup: CDR1 SGHAT, CDR2 FQNNGV. This chain's CDR3 is CASSPGTARTYEQYF. CDR3 DNA sequence: TGTGCCAGCAGCCCCGGAACAGCACGAACCTACGAGCAGTACTTC.

The CDR3 spells CASSPLAGPRNEQFF. The CDR3 DNA sequence: TGTGCCAGCAGCCCACTAGCGGGGCCACGGAATGAGCAGTTCTTC. The chain joins TRBV5-4 to TRBJ2-1; 10 positions match TRBD2. Per the germline V gene, CDR1 is SGHNT and CDR2 is YYREEE (reference sequence). V shed 4 bases and J 7 bases; nucleotides not matched to a gene: 8. The CDR3 is made up of 15 amino acids.

The chain employs TRBV7-9 and TRBJ2-5; D is unclear. CDR1 SEHNR and CDR2 FQNEAQ come from the germline V gene (reference sequence). This CDR3 has 15 amino acids. Trimming took 6 bases from V and 5 from J, leaving 19 bases between them. In DNA form, the CDR3 reads TGTGCCAGCAGTCATCCAGCAAAGGGCTGGGAGACCCAGTACTTC. Protein product: CASSHPAKGWETQYF.

This clonotype was found a few times. V gene TRBV7-9 combines with J gene TRBJ2-1; 9 positions match TRBD2. The CDR3 length is 14 residues. Trimming removed 11 bases from V and 8 bases from J; junction bases left unmatched: 13. Germline loops: CDR1 SEHNR, CDR2 FQNEAQ (reference sequence). CDR3 region: CAGAGGRREDEQFF. For the CDR3, the DNA is TGTGCCGGAGCGGGAGGTAGAAGGGAGGATGAGCAGTTCTTC. The whole variable domain, filled in from reference TRBV7-9 and TRBJ2-1, reads DTGVSQNPRHKITKRGQNVTFRCDPISEHNRLYWYRQTLGQGPEFLTYFQNEAQLEKSRLLSDRFSAERPKGSFSTLEIQRTEQGDSAMYLCAGAGGRREDEQFFGPGTRLTVL.

V is TRBV6-2 or TRBV6-3 and J is TRBJ2-1; D not certain. Germline loops: CDR1 MNHEY, CDR2 SVGEGT. Trimming removed 2 bases from V and 7 bases from J, with 9 bases in between. The CDR3 is 13 residues long. The CDR3 sequence is CASSYQPRNEQFF. CDR3 coding DNA: TGTGCCAGCAGTTACCAGCCTAGGAATGAGCAGTTCTTC.

The CDR3 DNA reads TGTGCCAGCAGCGTAAACCGGCACAATGAGCAGTTCTTC. Translating it yields CASSVNRHNEQFF. The chain combines TRBV4-2 with TRBJ2-1; D gene ambiguous. Germline CDR1 LGHNA, CDR2 YNFKEQ. The germline V and J ends were trimmed by 5 bases and 5 bases, with 10 bases remaining between them. The CDR3 has 13 amino acids.